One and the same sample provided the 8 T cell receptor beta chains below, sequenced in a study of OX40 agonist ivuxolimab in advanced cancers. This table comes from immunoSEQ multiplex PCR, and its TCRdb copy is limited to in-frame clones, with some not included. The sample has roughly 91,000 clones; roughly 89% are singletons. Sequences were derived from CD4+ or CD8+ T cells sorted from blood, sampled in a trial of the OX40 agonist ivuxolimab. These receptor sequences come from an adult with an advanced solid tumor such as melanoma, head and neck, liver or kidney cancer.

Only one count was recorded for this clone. The CDR3 protein is CASSQYGTNTEAFF. The CDR3 nucleotides read TGTGCCAGCAGCCAGTACGGCACAAACACTGAAGCTTTCTTT. V and J are TRBV16 and TRBJ1-1; the D is unclear. There are 14 residues in the CDR3. Germline V gene sequence: CDR1 KGHSY, CDR2 FQNENV. The germline V and J ends were trimmed by 3 bases and 2 bases, with 10 bases remaining between them.

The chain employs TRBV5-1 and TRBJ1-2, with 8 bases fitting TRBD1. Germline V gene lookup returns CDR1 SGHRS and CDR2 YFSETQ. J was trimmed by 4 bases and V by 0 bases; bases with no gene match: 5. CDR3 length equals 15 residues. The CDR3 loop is CASSLGQGAGYGYTF. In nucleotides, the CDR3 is TGCGCCAGCAGCTTGGGGCAGGGGGCCGGCTATGGCTACACCTTC.

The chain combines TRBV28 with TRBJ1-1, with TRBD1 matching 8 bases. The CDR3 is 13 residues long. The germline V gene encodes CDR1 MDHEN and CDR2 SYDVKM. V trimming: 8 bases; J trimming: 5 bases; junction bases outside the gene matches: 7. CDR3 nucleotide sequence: TGTGCCAGCGGACAGGGTCTGGGGACTGAAGCTTTCTTT. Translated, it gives CASGQGLGTEAFF.

CDR3: CASSYPGGGGYTF. CDR3 DNA sequence: TGTGCCAGCAGTTACCCAGGGGGCGGTGGCTACACCTTC. The chain joins TRBV6-6 to TRBJ1-2; 8 positions agree with TRBD1. Per the germline V gene, CDR1 is MNHNY and CDR2 is SVGAGI (reference sequence). The trim removed 2 bases at V and 7 bases at J, leaving 3 bases unmatched. CDR3 size: 13 residues.

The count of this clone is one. The CDR3: CASSPSRENTEAFF. For the CDR3, the DNA is TGTGCCAGCAGCCCCAGTCGGGAGAACACTGAAGCTTTCTTT. The chain carries TRBV7-2 and TRBJ1-1; the D is unclear. V lost 5 bases to trimming and J lost 1 base, with 11 bases between them. CDR1 is SGHTA, CDR2 FQGNSA, per germline. The CDR3 contains 14 residues.

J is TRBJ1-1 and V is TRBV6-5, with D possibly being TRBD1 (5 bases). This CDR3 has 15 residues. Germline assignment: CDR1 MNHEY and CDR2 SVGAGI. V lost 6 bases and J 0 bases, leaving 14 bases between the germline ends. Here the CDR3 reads CASSWGGGVNTEAFF. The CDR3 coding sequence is TGTGCCAGCAGCTGGGGGGGAGGGGTGAACACTGAAGCTTTCTTT.

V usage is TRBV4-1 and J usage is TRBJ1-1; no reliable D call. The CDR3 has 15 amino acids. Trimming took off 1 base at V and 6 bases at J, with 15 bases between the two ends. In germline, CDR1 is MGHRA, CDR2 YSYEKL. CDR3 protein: CASSQVRAASSEAFF. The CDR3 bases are TGCGCCAGCAGCCAAGTTAGGGCCGCCAGCTCTGAAGCTTTCTTT.

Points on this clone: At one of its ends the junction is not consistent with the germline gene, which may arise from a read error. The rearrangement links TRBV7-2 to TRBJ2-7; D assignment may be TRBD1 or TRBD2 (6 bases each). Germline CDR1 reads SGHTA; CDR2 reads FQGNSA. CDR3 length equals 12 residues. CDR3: CASSLVGGLRSF. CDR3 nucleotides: TGTGCCAGCAGCTTAGTGGGGGGCCTACGAAGCTTC.